These 31 T cell receptor beta chains originate from one sample sequenced in a study of shared clonotypes between healthy human individuals. Naive CD8 populations comprised CD45RO-negative cells positively selected for CCR7, excluding terminally differentiated effector memory CD45RA+ cells. Only in-frame clones appear in the TCRdb table, and some are missing; sequencing was by immunoSEQ multiplex PCR. The sample has millions of clones, over 85% seen once. Sequencing was done on a sample of naive CD8+ T cells sorted from blood. These receptors all stem from a man aged 18 to 35 in good health.

CDR3 sequence (DNA): TGTGCCAGCAGTTCCCAACTAGCGGGGGGACCTCATAACACCGGGGAGCTGTTTTTT. Amino acid sequence: CASSSQLAGGPHNTGELFF. The V call is TRBV27, the J call TRBJ2-2, with 12 nucleotides matching TRBD2. CDR1 MNHEY and CDR2 SMNVEV come from the germline V gene (reference sequence). This CDR3 has 19 residues. The J segment lost 2 bases and the V segment lost 4 bases, leaving 11 bases of the junction unmatched.

This rearrangement joins TRBV5-8 to TRBJ2-6; no firm D call. The CDR3 is 12 amino acids. Germline lookup yields CDR1 SGHTS and CDR2 YDEGEE. The CDR3 nucleotides read TGTGGCCAGGACTCTGGGGCCAACGTCCTGACTTTC. This codes for CGQDSGANVLTF.

This chain joins TRBV6-1 and TRBJ2-7; 7 bases are a match to TRBD1. Germline assignment: CDR1 MNHNS and CDR2 SASEGT. This CDR3 has 14 amino acids. Losses at the gene ends were 4 bases for V and 1 base for J; bases not matched to a gene: 4. In nucleotides, the CDR3 is TGTGCCAGCAGTGTACAGGGGTTTTCCTACGAGCAGTACTTC. Amino acids: CASSVQGFSYEQYF.

For the CDR3, the DNA is TGCGCCAGCAGCGCTCGACAGGGATACGAGCAGTACTTC. Translated, it gives CASSARQGYEQYF. The rearrangement joins TRBV4-1 to TRBJ2-7; TRBD1 agrees at 7 bases. The ends lost 5 bases at V and 4 bases at J; junction bases unmatched: 5. CDR3 length: 13 residues. Germline-derived CDR1 and CDR2 are MGHRA and YSYEKL.

The V and J genes are TRBV6-5 and TRBJ2-5; possibly TRBD1 for D (6 bases). The CDR3 has 15 residues. In germline, CDR1 is MNHEY, CDR2 SVGAGI. Trimming removed 2 bases from V and 1 base from J, with 11 bases in between. In DNA, the CDR3 is TGTGCCAGCAGTTACGAGGGGACAAGCCAAGAGACCCAGTACTTC. This sequence encodes CASSYEGTSQETQYF.

Regarding this clone: Different DNA sequences within this sample yield the same CDR3. The J gene is TRBJ1-2, the V gene TRBV25-1; 8 bases align to TRBD1. Germline V lookup: CDR1 MGHDK, CDR2 SYGVNS. CDR3 size: 13 residues. Trimming at V came to 3 bases and at J to 4 bases, leaving 1 base not matched to a gene. CDR3 in DNA: TGTGCCAGCAGTGAGGGGACAGGCTATGGCTACACCTTC. Protein: CASSEGTGYGYTF.

This chain links TRBV13 with TRBJ2-5; 15 bases align to TRBD2. CDR1 PRHDT and CDR2 FYEKMQ come from the germline V gene (reference sequence). The CDR3 has 17 amino acids. Unmatched junction bases numbered 7, after V lost 3 bases and J lost 5 bases. The CDR3 coding sequence is TGTGCCAGCAGCTTGCCTGGACTAGCGGGGGGGTTGGAGACCCAGTACTTC. Its translation: CASSLPGLAGGLETQYF.

The V gene is TRBV4-3, the J gene TRBJ2-2; D not certain. The germline CDR1 and CDR2 sequences are LGHNA and YSLEER. Trimming left V 0 bases short and J 2 bases short, with 13 bases between. This CDR3 has 17 amino acids. The CDR3 region has the DNA TGCGCCAGCAGCCAAGATTTCAGCGTCGGCAACACCGGGGAGCTGTTTTTT. This translates into CASSQDFSVGNTGELFF.

The chain carries TRBV10-2 and TRBJ2-5, with D possibly matching TRBD2 (6 bases). Trimming took off 7 bases at V and 4 bases at J, with 16 bases between the two ends. Germline V gene data show CDR1 as WSHSY and CDR2 as SAAADI. The CDR3 loop spans 14 amino acids. For the CDR3, the DNA is TGCGCCAGCAATGACCCGGGAGTCAGAGAGACCCAGTACTTC. This sequence encodes CASNDPGVRETQYF.

V and J are TRBV6-6 and TRBJ1-6; no clear D gene. The V and J ends lost 5 bases and 7 bases respectively, with 12 bases between them. The CDR3 length is 14 residues. Germline V CDR1 and CDR2: MNHNY, SVGAGI (reference sequence). The CDR3 coding sequence is TGTGCCAGCAGTACCCCTTCGTCGAATTCACCCCTCCACTTT. It yields the protein CASSTPSSNSPLHF.

This chain joins TRBV6-1 and TRBJ1-3; no clear D gene. V was pared by 11 bases and J by 6 bases, with 11 bases between. Germline lookup yields CDR1 MNHNS and CDR2 SASEGT. The CDR3 is made up of 11 amino acids. CDR3 sequence: CASEVANTIYF. The CDR3 DNA reads as TGTGCCTCAGAGGTGGCAAACACCATATATTTT.

The V call is TRBV27, the J call TRBJ1-1, with 7 bases lining up with TRBD1. Looked up from germline, CDR1 is MNHEY and CDR2 is SMNVEV (reference sequence). V trimming: 5 bases; J trimming: 1 base; junction bases outside the gene matches: 7. The CDR3 sequence is 15 residues long. The CDR3, as DNA: TGTGCCAGCAGTCCGTGGACAGGAAAGAACACTGAAGCTTTCTTT. Amino acid sequence: CASSPWTGKNTEAFF.

The V gene is TRBV7-9, the J gene TRBJ1-1; D remains unclear. V was shortened by 5 bases and J by 7 bases, with 11 bases between the two germline ends. The CDR3 totals 12 residues. Germline CDR1 reads SEHNR; CDR2 reads FQNEAQ (reference sequence). DNA of the CDR3: TGTGCCAGCAGCCATGGAGCGGTTGAAGCTTTCTTT. Translated, it gives CASSHGAVEAFF.

The rearrangement links TRBV19 to TRBJ1-5, with 10 bases identical to TRBD1. The CDR3 is made up of 18 amino acids. Trimming cost V 5 bases and J 2 bases; bases outside gene matches: 12. In germline, CDR1 is LNHDA, CDR2 SQIVND (reference sequence). CDR3 bases: TGTGCCAGTAGTCAGTACGGACAGGGGGATAGCGGCAATCAGCCCCAGCATTTT. Amino acids: CASSQYGQGDSGNQPQHF.

The gene calls are TRBV7-9 and TRBJ2-5; TRBD2 matches at 9 bases. Looked up from germline, CDR1 is SEHNR and CDR2 is FQNEAQ (reference sequence). After removal of 6 bases from V and 3 bases from J, the junction contained 5 bases not matched to a gene. The CDR3 runs 14 residues. The CDR3 loop is CASRREGAKETQYF. CDR3 in DNA: TGTGCCAGCAGGCGGGAGGGGGCGAAAGAGACCCAGTACTTC.

CDR3: CASSQILFGQGSYEQYF. The CDR3 DNA sequence: TGCGCCAGCAGCCAAATACTTTTCGGACAGGGGTCCTACGAGCAGTACTTC. V usage is TRBV4-1 and J usage is TRBJ2-7; 9 bases match TRBD1. From germline, CDR1 is MGHRA and CDR2 YSYEKL. The trim removed 2 bases at V and 1 base at J, leaving 9 bases unmatched. The length of the CDR3 is 17 residues.

This chain uses TRBV14 with TRBJ2-7, with D possibly matching TRBD1 (5 bases). CDR3 length: 13 residues. Germline loops: CDR1 SGHDN, CDR2 FVKESK. V lost 4 bases to trimming and J lost 2 bases, with 9 bases between them. The CDR3 protein is CASSPVGPYEQYF. The CDR3 region has the DNA TGTGCCAGCAGCCCGGTGGGGCCCTACGAGCAGTACTTC.

Remarks on this clone: Distinct nucleotide sequences in the sample also encode this CDR3. The chain links TRBV7-9 to TRBJ2-2; D is unresolved. The germline CDR1 and CDR2 sequences are SEHNR and FQNEAQ (reference sequence). There are 13 residues in the CDR3. The V gene lost 2 bases and the J gene lost 1 base, with 2 bases spanning the gap. CDR3 amino acids: CASSLRNTGELFF. The CDR3 DNA reads as TGTGCCAGCAGCTTAAGGAACACCGGGGAGCTGTTTTTT. The variable domain in full, completed from reference TRBV7-9 and TRBJ2-2, reads DTGVSQNPRHKITKRGQNVTFRCDPISEHNRLYWYRQTLGQGPEFLTYFQNEAQLEKSRLLSDRFSAERPKGSFSTLEIQRTEQGDSAMYLCASSLRNTGELFFGEGSRLTVL.

J is TRBJ2-1 and V is TRBV27; D remains ambiguous. The ends were cut back, 5 bases at V and 4 bases at J, with 18 bases in the middle. Per germline, CDR1 MNHEY and CDR2 SMNVEV (reference sequence). The CDR3 length is 16 residues. The CDR3 reads CASSDRLPRPYNEQFF. CDR3 in DNA: TGTGCCAGCAGTGACCGTCTCCCCCGACCATACAATGAGCAGTTCTTC.

V usage is TRBV27 and J usage is TRBJ2-1; no clear D gene. The germline V gene encodes CDR1 MNHEY and CDR2 SMNVEV (reference sequence). Trimming cost V 6 bases and J 0 bases, with 9 bases left between them. This CDR3 region has 14 residues. CDR3 region: CASRWGSSYNEQFF. CDR3 sequence (DNA): TGTGCCAGCAGATGGGGTAGCTCCTACAATGAGCAGTTCTTC.

The rearrangement links TRBV7-2 to TRBJ2-7; TRBD1 is a possible D gene (5 bases). Trimming cost V 7 bases and J 3 bases, with 25 bases left between them. The V gene's germline CDR1 is SGHTA and CDR2 FQGNSA. The CDR3 extends over 17 amino acids. CDR3 amino acids: CASNRSEMTDENYEQYF. The CDR3 DNA reads as TGTGCCAGCAACAGGTCCGAAATGACAGATGAAAACTACGAGCAGTACTTC.

V and J are TRBV28 and TRBJ1-2, with TRBD1 identical over 7 bases. The germline gives CDR1 MDHEN, CDR2 SYDVKM. V dropped 2 bases and J dropped 0; count of bases not matched to a gene: 18. The CDR3 has 20 residues. CDR3 residues: CASSLPPTPTGDPANYGYTF. CDR3 DNA sequence: TGTGCCAGCAGTTTACCCCCTACACCCACAGGGGACCCAGCTAACTATGGCTACACCTTC.

This sequence joins TRBV5-6 and TRBJ1-1, with D unresolved. Per germline, CDR1 SGHDT and CDR2 YYEEEE. V lost 5 bases and J 1 base, leaving 9 bases between the germline ends. This CDR3 comprises 13 residues. CDR3 DNA sequence: TGTGCCAGCAGTTACGAAGGGAACACTGAAGCTTTCTTT. This translates into CASSYEGNTEAFF.

In regard to this clone: The same CDR3 is also encoded by other DNA sequences in this sample. The CDR3 bases are TGCAGCGTTTTTATGAACACTGAAGCTTTCTTT. Protein: CSVFMNTEAFF. The chain has TRBV29-1 and TRBJ1-1; no clear D. Germline lookup yields CDR1 SQVTM and CDR2 ANQGSEA. Trimming pared 5 bases from V and 0 bases from J, leaving 4 bases between. This CDR3 region has 11 residues.

V gene TRBV6-1 combines with J gene TRBJ1-1; D might be TRBD1 (5 bases). Between the trimmed V and J ends, which lost 3 bases and 5 bases, there was a span of 13 bases. From germline, CDR1 is MNHNS and CDR2 SASEGT. The CDR3 sequence is 14 residues long. The CDR3 spells CASSDLAGRTEAFF. The CDR3 DNA is TGTGCCAGCAGTGATTTGGCAGGGAGAACTGAAGCTTTCTTT.

The V and J genes are TRBV11-2 and TRBJ2-1, with 8 bases fitting TRBD1. CDR1 SGHAT and CDR2 FQNNGV come from the germline V gene. Trimming removed 0 bases from V and 3 bases from J; junction bases left unmatched: 7. The CDR3 runs 17 residues. This CDR3 reads CASSLDSGGLDYNEQFF. DNA of the CDR3: TGTGCCAGCAGCTTAGATTCAGGGGGCCTTGACTACAATGAGCAGTTCTTC.

The genes are TRBV6-1 and TRBJ1-5; tentative D call: TRBD1 (6 bases). Looked up from germline, CDR1 is MNHNS and CDR2 is SASEGT. Trimming took off 8 bases at V and 2 bases at J, with 13 bases between the two ends. The CDR3 consists of 14 residues. CDR3 sequence reads: CASRFRGGNQPQHF. For the CDR3, the DNA is TGTGCCAGCCGATTCAGGGGCGGCAATCAGCCCCAGCATTTT.

This chain connects TRBV9 to TRBJ2-3, with a possible D match to TRBD2 (5 bases). Germline-derived CDR1 and CDR2 are SGDLS and YYNGEE. V dropped 4 bases and J dropped 3 bases, with 12 bases sitting between them. The CDR3 covers 14 residues. CDR3 nucleotide sequence: TGTGCCAGCAGCCCCCACGGCGGGACAGATACGCAGTATTTT. Amino acid sequence: CASSPHGGTDTQYF.

The V and J genes are TRBV2 and TRBJ1-2, with no clear D. The CDR3 contains 13 residues. Germline V gene sequence: CDR1 SNHLY, CDR2 FYNNEI. V shed 7 bases and J shed 1 base, with 10 bases lying between them. CDR3 coding DNA: TGTGCCAGCAACGCAGCTGATAACTATGGCTACACCTTC. Protein sequence: CASNAADNYGYTF.

The V call is TRBV6-6, the J call TRBJ1-2; D is unresolved. V shed 0 bases and J shed 6 bases, with 14 bases lying between them. Germline values: CDR1 MNHNY, CDR2 SVGAGI (reference sequence). This CDR3 spans 15 amino acids. The CDR3 protein is CASSYSPLSADGYTF. As DNA, the CDR3 is TGTGCCAGCAGTTACTCGCCCCTGTCTGCTGATGGCTACACCTTC.

The chain links TRBV7-8 to TRBJ1-5; 8 bases fit TRBD1. V was pared by 5 bases and J by 3 bases, with 9 bases of the junction left unmatched. The CDR3 spans 16 residues. Per the germline V gene, CDR1 is SGHVS and CDR2 is FQNEAQ. CDR3 nucleotide sequence: TGTGCCAGCAGCGGGGGGACAGGTTTGAACAATCAGCCCCAGCATTTT. Amino acids: CASSGGTGLNNQPQHF.